This T cell receptor beta chain was profiled in a study of T cell responses to AZD1222 COVID-19 vaccine (dated by TCRdb to the early 2020s). Background for the entire study: A total of about 250 trial participants underwent TCR sequencing, of whom about 200 had received two doses of AZD1222 and 26 had received two doses of the MenACWY control vaccine. Trial participants were enrolled by age into 18-55, 56-69 and 70-plus year subgroups, with approximately 150, 30 and 60 TCR-sequenced participants respectively.

Overall study results and their limits: Spike-specific TCR breadth and depth rose significantly after two AZD1222 doses compared with day 0 and with MenACWY recipients. Only five to seven AZD1222 recipients were SARS-CoV-2 seropositive at baseline, limiting conclusions about previously exposed vaccinees. Because no samples from the day 14 peak response were available, repertoires could be characterized only after the peak T cell response. The 56-69-year group was small, and its depth increase did not reach significance, likely because of low power. Reportedly, close to half of the unique spike-specific TCRs recognized epitopes lying outside the regions that are mutated in the B.1.351 and B.1.1.7 variants. Most participants were white British and females outnumbered males, and the authors suggested that clonal diversity may have been underestimated. CD4 TCRs associated with the vaccine covered the entire spike protein, and the dominant responses were in regions 160-218 and 743-854.

The time point label on this specimen signifies: about 28 days (+/-7) after the second vaccine dose. AZD1222 recipients whose second dose came at about 4 weeks and those whose second dose came at about 12 weeks were combined into one group, since spike-specific TCR depth and breadth did not differ between the two schedules. Samples from vaccinated people were obtained from the UK trials COV001 and COV002, which included a single-blind randomized controlled phase 2/3 trial of AZD1222 (ChAdOx1 nCoV-19) in healthy adults. Trial participant PBMC samples were collected at day 0 and day 28 after the second dose for TCRbeta chain sequencing. Unmatched junction bases come to 5, with V trimmed by 1 base and J by 2 bases. From the germline V gene, CDR1 is MDHEN and CDR2 is SYDVKM. The CDR3, cysteine through phenylalanine, is 16 amino acids long. Of all the DNA, just the CDR3 is kept, 48 bases in frame from base 1.

With regard to this clone: It lacks a known antigen. Per-base quality was not reported, and no clone a single base away is much larger than it.

The CDR3 regions of human TCRbeta chains were analyzed by immunosequencing. Per the authors' processing: TCRs in the repertoires were compared against a reference library of SARS-CoV-2-specific TCRs that had been generated with the MIRA antigen-specificity platform. Breadth was defined as the fraction of unique TCRs that were SARS-CoV-2-associated. Depth was defined as the fraction of total T cells that were SARS-CoV-2-associated. Using the MIRA data, each spike-specific TCR was mapped to the spike region that the TCR reacts to and placed in a CD4 or CD8 class. Log10-transformed breadth and depth values were compared by one-way ANOVA with Sidak's multiple comparisons tests. Sourced from immuneACCESS, this table was stored by TCRdb with only in-frame sequences that have V and J called. A share of the clones is absent; for the studies checked, an unresolved V gene accounts for under half, and the remainder has no known explanation. D and trimming were read from the DNA, whereas the V and J calls and clone size are those reported in that table. In all, the sample holds roughly 160,000 clones, and approximately 88% of those were seen once. The leading ten clones occupy roughly 4% of the sample.

Material: peripheral blood, obtained 28 days after the second AZD1222 dose. Recombination linked TRBV28 to TRBJ1-5, and TRBD1 aligns with 7 junction nucleotides. The clonotype was recovered from an adult who received the AZD1222 COVID-19 vaccine. The nucleotide sequence reads as follows: TGTGCCAGCAGTTTATCTGTAGGGACAGGCAATCAGCCCCAGCATTTT. The resulting protein is CASSLSVGTGNQPQHF.